One and the same sample provided the 28 T cell receptor beta chains below, sequenced in a study of T cells in localized non-small cell lung cancer. Measured with immunoSEQ multiplex PCR; TCRdb has only the in-frame clones, and not every one. In the table there are 20,000 to 30,000 clones, approximately 87% of which are singletons. The sequenced sample was peripheral blood, obtained before any cancer treatment. Source of these receptors: a woman aged 40-70 years with stage I lung adenocarcinoma.

The chain has TRBV4-1 and TRBJ2-3, with D tentatively TRBD2 (6 bases). This CDR3 spans 13 amino acids. The V and J ends lost 3 bases and 15 bases respectively, with 19 bases between them. Germline V CDR1 and CDR2: MGHRA, YSYEKL. CDR3 coding DNA: TGCGCCAGCAGCCACAGCGGGTACGGGGTAGCCTATTTT. It codes for CASSHSGYGVAYF.

Written as DNA, the CDR3 is TGTGCCAGCAGTTTCAGGGGGCGCGGGGAAAAACTGTTTTTT. Protein: CASSFRGRGEKLFF. The rearrangement joins TRBV27 to TRBJ1-4; 8 bases are shared with TRBD1. From germline, CDR1 is MNHEY and CDR2 SMNVEV (reference sequence). The CDR3 runs to 14 residues. V trimming: 3 bases; J trimming: 8 bases; junction bases outside the gene matches: 5.

The gene calls are TRBV6-1 and TRBJ1-1; no reliable D call. Per germline, CDR1 MNHNS and CDR2 SASEGT. The CDR3 extends over 13 amino acids. V gave up 0 bases and J gave up 11 bases, with 13 bases separating them. As DNA, the CDR3 is TGTGCCAGCAGTGAAGCTGCCCACTCTAGGGCTTTCTTT. It is translated as CASSEAAHSRAFF.

V usage is TRBV30 and J usage is TRBJ1-2; weak D call: TRBD1 (6 bases). CDR1 and CDR2 from the germline V gene are GTSNPN and SVGIG (reference sequence). V was pared by 1 base and J by 0 bases, with 12 bases between. This CDR3 comprises 15 residues. The CDR3 is CAWSGITGTNYGYTF. The CDR3, as DNA: TGTGCCTGGAGTGGCATAACAGGGACTAACTATGGCTACACCTTC.

The V gene is TRBV5-6, the J gene TRBJ1-1; no clear D. V lost 0 bases and J 8 bases, leaving 11 bases between the germline ends. Per the germline V gene, CDR1 is SGHDT and CDR2 is YYEEEE. The CDR3 extends over 13 amino acids. CDR3 bases: TGTGCCAGCAGCTTGGTAAATCAGGCGGAAGCTTTCTTT. It is translated as CASSLVNQAEAFF.

The chain has TRBV6-5 and TRBJ1-5; 10 positions match TRBD1. From germline, CDR1 is MNHEY and CDR2 SVGAGI. The V gene end was trimmed by 6 bases and the J gene end by 6 bases; junction bases not matched to a gene: 5. The CDR3 loop spans 14 amino acids. CDR3 region: CASREGTGVQPQHF. Here the CDR3 DNA reads TGTGCCAGCAGAGAAGGGACAGGGGTTCAGCCCCAGCATTTT.

The chain uses TRBV5-6 and TRBJ2-3, with a weak D call TRBD1 (5 bases). Germline V lookup: CDR1 SGHDT, CDR2 YYEEEE. The V end was cut by 2 bases, the J end by 0 bases, with 13 bases between. This CDR3 is 16 amino acids long. The CDR3 here is CASSFDSLTSTDTQYF. CDR3 DNA sequence: TGTGCCAGCAGCTTTGACAGTCTTACTAGCACAGATACGCAGTATTTT.

As for this clone: The same CDR3 arises from other DNA sequences in this sample as well. The chain carries TRBV19 and TRBJ2-7, with TRBD1 matching 7 bases. Germline loops: CDR1 LNHDA, CDR2 SQIVND (reference sequence). CDR3 length: 14 amino acids. With V trimmed by 7 bases and J by 0 bases, 6 bases remained unmatched. The CDR3 DNA is TGTGCCAGTAACTCTGGGGACAGCTCCTACGAGCAGTACTTC. Its protein product is CASNSGDSSYEQYF. Full variable domain (remainder filled in from reference TRBV19 and TRBJ2-7): DGGITQSPKYLFRKEGQNVTLSCEQNLNHDAMYWYRQDPGQGLRLIYYSQIVNDFQKGDIAEGYSVSREKKESFPLTVTSAQKNPTAFYLCASNSGDSSYEQYFGPGTRLTVT.

The chain carries TRBV6-4 and TRBJ2-6; either TRBD1 or TRBD2 may fit D (7 bases each). Germline CDR1 and CDR2: MRHNA and SNTAGT. V lost 2 bases and J 0 bases, leaving 14 bases between the germline ends. This CDR3 has 18 amino acids. CDR3 loop: CASSDAGGGYSGANVLTF. The CDR3 coding sequence is TGTGCCAGCAGTGACGCAGGGGGGGGGTACTCTGGGGCCAACGTCCTGACTTTC.

In its sample, this clone was seen once. This chain links TRBV6-1 with TRBJ2-7; no clear D gene. The CDR3 sequence is 13 residues long. Trimming removed 2 bases at V and 2 bases at J, with 7 bases between. Germline values: CDR1 MNHNS, CDR2 SASEGT. The CDR3 here is CASSENMAYEQYF. The CDR3 DNA is TGTGCCAGCAGTGAAAACATGGCCTACGAGCAGTACTTC.

The rearrangement links TRBV7-7 to TRBJ2-1; 7 nucleotides agree with TRBD1. From germline, CDR1 is SSHAT and CDR2 FNYEAQ (reference sequence). This CDR3 has 17 amino acids. The V segment lost 2 bases and the J segment 7 bases; nucleotides outside the gene matches: 14. CDR3 DNA sequence: TGTGCCAGCAGCTTATCTACTTTCCGGACAGGAAGAAATGAGCAGTTCTTC. This gives the protein CASSLSTFRTGRNEQFF.

The V gene is TRBV7-2, the J gene TRBJ1-1, with no clear D. The CDR3 is 11 residues long. Trimming stripped 4 bases from V and 7 bases from J, with 7 bases between. CDR1 is SGHTA, CDR2 FQGNSA, per germline. The CDR3 here is CASSSHIEAFF. The CDR3, as DNA: TGTGCCAGCAGCTCCCACATTGAAGCTTTCTTT.

The rearrangement links TRBV7-2 to TRBJ2-3, with a tentative D call TRBD1 (6 bases). The CDR3 consists of 15 residues. Between the trimmed V and J ends, which lost 0 bases and 2 bases, there was a span of 9 bases. Germline assignment: CDR1 SGHTA and CDR2 FQGNSA. The CDR3 coding sequence is TGTGCCAGCAGCTTAGCGGGGGCTTACACAGATACGCAGTATTTT. It yields the protein CASSLAGAYTDTQYF.

The chain employs TRBV6-5 and TRBJ1-3; D might be TRBD1 (5 bases). CDR3 size: 14 residues. Germline V lookup: CDR1 MNHEY, CDR2 SVGAGI. Trimming cost V 1 base and J 2 bases, with 6 bases left between them. CDR3 in amino acids: CASSYWTTGNTIYF. The DNA of the CDR3 is TGTGCCAGCAGTTACTGGACAACTGGAAACACCATATATTTT.

This sequence joins TRBV7-2 and TRBJ2-2; 8 positions match TRBD2. Germline CDR1 reads SGHTA; CDR2 reads FQGNSA. The CDR3 runs 14 residues. V shed 7 bases, J shed 7 bases, and the junction held 8 bases outside the gene matches. The CDR3 spells CASTPLAGGGELFF. The CDR3 coding sequence is TGTGCCAGCACCCCGCTGGCGGGGGGCGGGGAGCTGTTTTTT.

This chain links TRBV5-1 with TRBJ2-5; 11 bases agree with TRBD2. V lost 5 bases and J lost 1; bases outside the gene matches: 7. Germline CDR1 and CDR2: SGHRS and YFSETQ. The CDR3 extends over 16 amino acids. CDR3 protein: CASRGGTSGGQETQYF. CDR3 nucleotides: TGCGCCAGCAGGGGTGGGACTAGCGGTGGCCAAGAGACCCAGTACTTC.

The rearrangement uses TRBV4-3 and TRBJ1-1; no reliable D call. This CDR3 region has 15 residues. V shed 4 bases and J shed 0 bases, with 12 bases lying between them. Germline V gene data show CDR1 as LGHNA and CDR2 as YSLEER. Here the CDR3 DNA reads TGCGCCAGCAGCCGGCTTCCGGGCCTGAACACTGAAGCTTTCTTT. Protein: CASSRLPGLNTEAFF.

This chain uses TRBV7-2 with TRBJ2-3, with TRBD2 matching 8 bases. V was pared by 0 bases and J by 4 bases, with 3 bases of the junction left unmatched. This CDR3 has 15 residues. The germline CDR1 and CDR2 sequences are SGHTA and FQGNSA. The chain's CDR3 is CASSLASGGADTQYF. The CDR3 nucleotides are TGTGCCAGCAGCTTAGCAAGCGGGGGCGCAGATACGCAGTATTTT. Drawing the rest from reference TRBV7-2 and TRBJ2-3, the complete variable domain is GAGVSQSPSNKVTEKGKDVELRCDPISGHTALYWYRQSLGQGLEFLIYFQGNSAPDKSGLPSDRFSAERTGGSVSTLTIQRTQQEDSAVYLCASSLASGGADTQYFGPGTRLTVL.

The chain uses TRBV28 and TRBJ2-2; 7 bases are a match to TRBD1. V lost 6 bases to trimming and J lost 4 bases; unmatched junction nucleotides: 11. The CDR3 contains 16 residues. CDR1 and CDR2 from the germline V gene are MDHEN and SYDVKM. The DNA of the CDR3 is TGTGCCAGCAGAACCCCCGACAGGGTCTCCACCGGGGAGCTGTTTTTT. It translates to CASRTPDRVSTGELFF.

The genes are TRBV5-1 and TRBJ2-1; 7 bases line up with TRBD1. This CDR3 has 17 amino acids. Germline values: CDR1 SGHRS, CDR2 YFSETQ. J gave up 2 bases and V 4 bases, and 12 bases lay outside the gene matches. The CDR3 sequence is CASSRDSQIRTYNEQFF. CDR3 in DNA: TGCGCCAGCAGCCGGGACAGCCAAATACGGACCTACAATGAGCAGTTCTTC.

This chain links TRBV11-3 with TRBJ2-4, with TRBD2 matching 8 bases. J gave up 5 bases and V 5 bases, and 8 bases lay outside the gene matches. This CDR3 region has 15 residues. The germline CDR1 and CDR2 sequences are SGHNT and YENEEA. CDR3 loop: CASSPSGTRENIQYF. In DNA, the CDR3 is TGTGCCAGCAGCCCTTCTGGGACTAGGGAAAACATTCAGTACTTC.

The rearrangement joins TRBV30 to TRBJ1-5; unclear D gene. The CDR3 covers 14 residues. Trimming took off 0 bases at V and 6 bases at J, with 12 bases between the two ends. In germline, CDR1 is GTSNPN, CDR2 SVGIG (reference sequence). In DNA, the CDR3 is TGTGCCTGGAGTGTAATGTTATCGGCTCAGCCCCAGCATTTT. Amino acids: CAWSVMLSAQPQHF.

The chain has TRBV4-3 and TRBJ1-1, with TRBD1 matching over 8 bases. Germline CDR1 LGHNA, CDR2 YSLEER. The length of the CDR3 is 15 residues. V shed 3 bases, J shed 2 bases, and the junction held 5 bases outside the gene matches. CDR3 region: CASSHLGTGNTEAFF. Here the CDR3 DNA reads TGCGCCAGCAGCCACCTCGGGACAGGAAACACTGAAGCTTTCTTT.

The chain recombines TRBV11-2 with TRBJ1-2, with D tentatively TRBD1 (6 bases). The CDR3 sequence is 15 residues long. Trimming removed 5 bases at V and 10 bases at J, with 23 bases between. The germline gives CDR1 SGHAT, CDR2 FQNNGV. CDR3 region: CASSTHFTGSPYYTF. The DNA of the CDR3 is TGTGCCAGCAGCACCCACTTTACAGGGAGCCCCTACTACACCTTC.

This sequence joins TRBV29-1 and TRBJ1-2, with D hard to call. This CDR3 is built from 10 residues. V was cut by 4 bases and J by 7 bases, with 7 bases left in between. The germline V gene encodes CDR1 SQVTM and CDR2 ANQGSEA. CDR3 in DNA: TGCAGCGTTGGAGATGGTGGCTACACCTTC. It specifies CSVGDGGYTF.

This clone was found once. The rearrangement uses TRBV5-1 and TRBJ2-7; 11 bases match TRBD1. Germline loops: CDR1 SGHRS, CDR2 YFSETQ. The J segment lost 3 bases and the V segment lost 4 bases, leaving 9 bases of the junction unmatched. This CDR3 contains 16 residues. CDR3 bases: TGCGCCAGCAGCGCCCAAACCGGGACAGGGGGCTACGAGCAGTACTTC. Protein: CASSAQTGTGGYEQYF.

The rearrangement uses TRBV4-1 and TRBJ1-5; D unclear. With 2 bases removed from V and 4 bases from J, the gap between germline ends came to 12 bases. Per germline, CDR1 MGHRA and CDR2 YSYEKL. The length of the CDR3 is 15 residues. CDR3 protein: CASSQHETVNQPQHF. The DNA of the CDR3 is TGCGCCAGCAGCCAACACGAAACAGTAAATCAGCCCCAGCATTTT.

In this sample, this clone turned up a few times. The sample carries other DNA sequences with the same CDR3. The chain carries TRBV7-3 and TRBJ2-3, with 10 bases matching TRBD2. Looked up from germline, CDR1 is SGHTA and CDR2 is FQGTGA. The V and J ends lost 5 bases and 3 bases, in that order; junction bases with no gene match: 5. There are 15 residues in the CDR3. CDR3 loop: CASSLTSGETDTQYF. Here the CDR3 DNA reads TGTGCCAGCAGCCTTACTAGCGGGGAGACAGATACGCAGTATTTT.